This T cell receptor (beta chain) was identified in a study of control samples from healthy donors and cancer patients. This CDR3 is 16 amino acids long. CDR1 is SGHVS, CDR2 FNYEAQ, per germline. V gave up 4 bases and J gave up 2 bases; unmatched junction bases: 5. Sequencing used immunoSEQ multiplex PCR; TCRdb keeps in-frame clones, though not all of them. The sample holds 390,000 or so clones, 80% to 95% seen once. The receptor was isolated from a man aged 40-50 years with head and neck cancer. Sample: PBMCs. The chain uses TRBV7-6 and TRBJ2-3, with TRBD2 identical over 11 bases. DNA for the CDR3: TGTGCCAGCAGCTATCGACTAGCGGGGCCCACAGATACGCAGTATTTT. It translates to CASSYRLAGPTDTQYF.